A selection of T cell receptor beta chains follows, all from one sample in a study of T cells in Graves' hyperthyroidism and ophthalmopathy. TCRdb re-called the multiplex PCR reads through MiXCR, storing one row per CDR3 protein. The table has a few hundred thousand distinct CDR3 sequences, 15% to 20% seen once. The source material was blood. The receptors stem from a woman between 40 and 55 years old with Graves' ophthalmopathy. Both conserved end residues are part of each CDR3. The D gene is left open where the match is weak. Clone size is stated in some rows and not others, as once, few, many or a class when expanded.

CDR3 protein,CDR3 DNA,V gene,D gene,J gene,clone size
CASSQDFGGVPKNIQYF,TGTGCCAGCAGCCAAGATTTCGGGGGCGTTCCCAAAAACATTCAGTACTTC,TRBV3-1,.,TRBJ2-4,many
CSVDRGGNEQYF,TGCAGCGTTGACAGGGGAGGCAACGAGCAGTACTTC,TRBV29-1,.,TRBJ2-7,many
CASSPGLAGGHSYEQYF,TGTGCCAGCAGCCCGGGACTAGCGGGAGGACACTCCTACGAGCAGTACTTC,TRBV12-3/TRBV12-4,TRBD2,TRBJ2-7,many
CSASDSGWGEQYF,TGCAGTGCTAGTGACAGCGGATGGGGCGAGCAGTACTTC,TRBV20-1,.,TRBJ2-7,many
CASSEGDRGTEAFF,TGTGCCAGCAGCGAAGGGGACAGGGGCACTGAAGCTTTCTTT,TRBV7-3,TRBD1,TRBJ1-1,few
CAIQTGGNTEAFF,TGTGCCATCCAGACAGGGGGCAACACTGAAGCTTTCTTT,TRBV10-3,TRBD1,TRBJ1-1,many
CASLLGRDTEAFF,TGTGCCAGCTTGTTGGGGAGAGACACTGAAGCTTTCTTT,TRBV18,.,TRBJ1-1,many
CASSLAVLLPNSPLHF,TGTGCCAGCAGCTTAGCGGTCCTCCTCCCGAATTCACCCCTCCACTTT,TRBV7-2,.,TRBJ1-6,many
CASSYSASGGLNTEAFF,TGTGCCAGCAGTTACTCGGCCAGCGGGGGGCTGAACACTGAAGCTTTCTTT,TRBV6-5,.,TRBJ1-1,many
CASGTERYEQYF,TGTGCCAGCGGGACAGAACGCTACGAGCAGTACTTC,TRBV6-2/TRBV6-3,TRBD1,TRBJ2-7,many
CSARDETGGGYTF,TGCAGTGCTAGAGATGAGACAGGGGGAGGCTACACCTTC,TRBV20-1,TRBD1,TRBJ1-2,many
CASSPAGADQVEQYF,TGTGCCAGCAGCCCAGCGGGAGCGGACCAGGTGGAGCAGTACTTC,TRBV12-3/TRBV12-4,TRBD2,TRBJ2-7,.
CATSDPTWTGELFF,TGTGCCACCAGTGACCCTACATGGACCGGGGAGCTGTTTTTT,TRBV24-1,.,TRBJ2-2,.
CASSQGQGGSQPQHF,TGTGCCAGCAGCCAAGGACAGGGGGGGTCTCAGCCCCAGCATTTT,TRBV3-1,TRBD1,TRBJ1-5,.
CASSFWSWGRGNYGYTF,TGTGCCAGCAGTTTTTGGTCTTGGGGCAGGGGTAACTATGGCTACACCTTC,TRBV12-3/TRBV12-4,.,TRBJ1-2,many